This TCR beta chain was documented in a study of shared clonotypes between healthy human individuals. Sequencing used immunoSEQ multiplex PCR; TCRdb keeps in-frame clones, though not all of them. This sample has approximately 530,000 clones, with almost 97% found just once. The sequence came from a woman in her 30s in good health. The sequencing sample was made of naive CD4+ T cells sorted from blood. Subset meaning: CD45RA+ positively selected.

The CDR3 sequence: CASSLDFTYEQYF. DNA of the CDR3: TGCGCCAGCAGCTTGGACTTTACCTACGAGCAGTACTTC. The chain is built from TRBV5-1 and TRBJ2-5; D call uncertain. The J call may be wrong; the DNA end is better matched by TRBJ2-7. CDR3 length: 13 residues. CDR1 and CDR2 from the germline V gene are SGHRS and YFSETQ.